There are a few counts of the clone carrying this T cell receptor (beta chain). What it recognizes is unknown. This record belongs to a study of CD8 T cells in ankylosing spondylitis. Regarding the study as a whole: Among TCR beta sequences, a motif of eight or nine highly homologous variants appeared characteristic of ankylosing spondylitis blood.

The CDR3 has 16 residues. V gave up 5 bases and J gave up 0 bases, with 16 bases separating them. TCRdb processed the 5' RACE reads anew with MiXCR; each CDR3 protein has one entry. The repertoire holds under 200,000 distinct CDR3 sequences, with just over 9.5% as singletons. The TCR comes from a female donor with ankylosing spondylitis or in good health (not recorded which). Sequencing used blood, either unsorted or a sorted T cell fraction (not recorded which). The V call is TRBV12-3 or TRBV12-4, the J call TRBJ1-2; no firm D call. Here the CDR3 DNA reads TGTGCCAGCAGTCAACAAACCGTCCCAGCTAACTATGGCTACACCTTC. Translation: CASSQQTVPANYGYTF.